This note documents a single T cell receptor beta chain sequence. Use of 60 Vbeta and 13 Jbeta primers characterized the PCR. The assay was immunoSEQ multiplex PCR, and TCRdb's table has in-frame clones only and misses some. The sample includes under 300,000 clones, approximately 80% of them seen just once. The data originate from a study of cytomegalovirus exposure and HLA in healthy donors. Germline V gene sequence: CDR1 SGHNT, CDR2 YYREEE (reference sequence). V lost 2 bases, J lost 4 bases, and 6 bases lay in between. The CDR3 spans 12 residues. The source of this sequence is a woman aged 55-70 years in good health and CMV-seropositive. The chain has TRBV5-4 and TRBJ2-5; D gene unclear. Sequenced material: PBMCs. The CDR3 region is CASSLYLETQYF. DNA of the CDR3: TGTGCCAGCAGCTTATATTTAGAGACCCAGTACTTC.